The clone carrying this T cell receptor (beta chain) was counted at least ten times. Antigen specificity is unknown. The source of the sample is a study of T-cell memory formation after mild COVID-19. TCRdb re-called the 5' RACE reads with MiXCR, one entry per CDR3 protein. Of roughly 200,000 distinct CDR3 sequences listed, about a sixth are singletons. General observations from the study: Memory sampled before infection contained some responding clones, suggesting cross-reactive memory joined. CD8+ contracting clones occupied EMRA, while CD4+ ones occupied mainly CM and EM.

Germline CDR1 SGHTA, CDR2 FQGNSA. The CDR3 loop spans 14 amino acids. Trimming cost V 6 bases and J 3 bases, with 15 bases left between them. Sequenced: PBMCs or a T cell subset sorted from them (not recorded which). This sequence originates from an adult woman who had mild COVID-19 (a few samples of this study predate the infection). Cell type and time point are not known. The chain couples TRBV7-2 to TRBJ2-7; D perhaps matches TRBD1 (7 bases). CDR3 in amino acids: CASSRRDSSYEQYF. CDR3 sequence (DNA): TGTGCCAGCAGTCGGCGGGACAGTAGCTACGAGCAGTACTTC. The variable domain in full, with the rest retrieved from reference TRBV7-2 and TRBJ2-7, is GAGVSQSPSNKVTEKGKDVELRCDPISGHTALYWYRQSLGQGLEFLIYFQGNSAPDKSGLPSDRFSAERTGGSVSTLTIQRTQQEDSAVYLCASSRRDSSYEQYFGPGTRLTVT.